Below, 15 T cell receptor beta chains from the same sample are listed, as sequenced in a study of cytomegalovirus exposure and HLA in healthy donors (dated by TCRdb to about 2017). The library was made by the immunoSEQ multiplex PCR assay. For the multiplex PCR, a mixture combining 60 forward primers for TCR Vbeta segments and 13 reverse primers for TCR Jbeta segments was used. Entries here come from immuneACCESS through TCRdb and include only in-frame sequences with V and J called. Some clones fail to appear in such tables; in the studies checked, an unresolved V gene covers under half of the shortfall, and the cause of the remainder is unknown. The sample table contains 250,000 to 350,000 clones; only one count was recorded for around 80% of them. The top ten hold around 0.33% of the sample. The sequenced sample was PBMCs. All receptors derive from a girl aged 2 to 9 in good health and CMV-seronegative.

The chain is built from TRBV9 and TRBJ2-7; 11 positions match TRBD2. Germline CDR1 and CDR2: SGDLS and YYNGEE. The CDR3 consists of 14 residues. V trimming: 2 bases; J trimming: 5 bases; junction bases outside the gene matches: 3. The CDR3 bases are TGTGCCAGCAGCGTTAGCGGGAGGGGCGACGAGCAGTACTTC. Its protein is CASSVSGRGDEQYF.

The V call is TRBV5-1, the J call TRBJ1-1, with 8 bases fitting TRBD1. The CDR3 contains 17 residues. V gave up 1 base and J gave up 5 bases; unmatched junction bases: 13. Germline CDR1 is SGHRS and CDR2 is YFSETQ. Here the CDR3 DNA reads TGCGCCAGCAGCTTGTTAGTTCAGGGGGCGCTTAGGACTGAAGCTTTCTTT. The encoded protein is CASSLLVQGALRTEAFF.

The chain links TRBV5-6 to TRBJ1-1; D possibly corresponds to TRBD1 (6 bases). V lost 2 bases and J lost 7, with 15 bases in between. Per germline, CDR1 SGHDT and CDR2 YYEEEE. The CDR3 spans 14 residues. DNA for the CDR3: TGTGCCAGCAGCTTCAAGTCGGGACACCTTGAAGCTTTCTTT. This translates into CASSFKSGHLEAFF.

In this sample, this clone turned up once. The chain uses TRBV30 and TRBJ1-6; D may be TRBD1 (5 bases). Trimming stripped 3 bases from V and 8 bases from J, with 17 bases between. CDR1 is GTSNPN, CDR2 SVGIG, per germline (reference sequence). The CDR3 is 15 amino acids. The DNA for the CDR3 is TGTGCCTGGAGACCCTTGGGGACTCTGGATTCACCCCTCCACTTT. Translation: CAWRPLGTLDSPLHF. Supplemented by reference TRBV30 and TRBJ1-6, the full variable domain reads SQTIHQWPATLVQPVGSPLSLECTVEGTSNPNLYWYRQAAGRGLQLLFYSVGIGQISSEVPQNLSASRPQDRQFILSSKKLLLSDSGFYLCAWRPLGTLDSPLHFGNGTRLTVT.

The V call is TRBV27, the J call TRBJ2-1; 8 nucleotides match TRBD1. This CDR3 contains 16 residues. The V and J ends lost 4 bases and 3 bases, in that order; junction bases with no gene match: 8. Germline V lookup: CDR1 MNHEY, CDR2 SMNVEV (reference sequence). The DNA for the CDR3 is TGTGCCAGCAGTTACGGTAAAGACAGGGGCTACAATGAGCAGTTCTTC. This gives the protein CASSYGKDRGYNEQFF.

This chain connects TRBV7-6 to TRBJ2-1; 10 positions match TRBD2. Unmatched junction bases numbered 11, after V lost 1 base and J lost 2 bases. CDR3 length: 19 amino acids. The germline V gene encodes CDR1 SGHVS and CDR2 FNYEAQ. The CDR3 loop reads CASSLVGTSEYPTYNEQFF. The CDR3 DNA is TGTGCCAGCAGCTTAGTTGGGACTAGCGAGTACCCCACCTACAATGAGCAGTTCTTC.

This clone has a handful of counts. This chain connects TRBV19 to TRBJ1-5; D not resolved. This CDR3 is built from 16 residues. Germline CDR1 reads LNHDA; CDR2 reads SQIVND (reference sequence). Trimming shortened V by 7 bases and J by 6 bases, and 22 bases separated the two germline ends. Here the CDR3 reads CASKDRVGQEGQPQHF. CDR3 DNA sequence: TGTGCCAGTAAAGATAGGGTCGGCCAGGAGGGTCAGCCCCAGCATTTT.

This clone was counted a single time. The rearrangement uses TRBV19 and TRBJ2-2; TRBD1 aligns across 7 bases. The CDR3 extends over 14 amino acids. Per germline, CDR1 LNHDA and CDR2 SQIVND (reference sequence). The V and J ends lost 9 bases and 8 bases, in that order; junction bases with no gene match: 12. The DNA for the CDR3 is TGTGCCAGCGGGACAGAATCATGGCGAGGGGAGCTGTTTTTT. It is translated as CASGTESWRGELFF.

This clone was seen a few times. The V call is TRBV7-9, the J call TRBJ2-5; D might be TRBD2 (5 bases). In germline, CDR1 is SEHNR, CDR2 FQNEAQ (reference sequence). V was shortened by 4 bases and J by 11 bases, with 17 bases between the two germline ends. The CDR3 has 13 amino acids. CDR3 DNA: TGTGCCAGCAGCTCATCAGGAGGTGAAGTTCAGTACTTC. This encodes CASSSSGGEVQYF.

The rearrangement joins TRBV4-2 to TRBJ2-1; D is possibly TRBD2 (5 bases). Germline V lookup: CDR1 LGHNA, CDR2 YNFKEQ. The CDR3 totals 16 residues. V was pared by 4 bases and J by 7 bases, with 20 bases between. Here the CDR3 reads CASSRAITIRRNEQFF. The CDR3 coding sequence is TGTGCCAGCAGCCGGGCCATCACAATAAGGAGGAATGAGCAGTTCTTC.

V usage is TRBV4-1 and J usage is TRBJ1-2; 7 bases are a match to TRBD1. Germline V gene lookup returns CDR1 MGHRA and CDR2 YSYEKL. The CDR3 is made up of 16 amino acids. V lost 1 base, J lost 8 bases, and 13 bases stayed unmatched. The CDR3 DNA reads TGCGCCAGCAGCCAAGCCTCCTGGAAGGGGGCTAGAGGCTACACCTTC. Protein: CASSQASWKGARGYTF.

The chain couples TRBV4-1 to TRBJ1-1, with a possible D match to TRBD1 (5 bases). CDR3 length: 16 amino acids. Trimming removed 2 bases at V and 1 base at J, with 14 bases between. The germline V gene encodes CDR1 MGHRA and CDR2 YSYEKL. The CDR3 DNA reads as TGCGCCAGCAGCCAATTCGGAGGGGTGTGGAACACTGAAGCTTTCTTT. It translates to CASSQFGGVWNTEAFF.

V usage is TRBV7-9 and J usage is TRBJ1-2; weak D call: TRBD1 (5 bases). There are 14 residues in the CDR3. Trimming removed 4 bases from V and 4 bases from J, with 13 bases in between. Germline V gives CDR1 SEHNR, CDR2 FQNEAQ (reference sequence). CDR3: CASSSDIQSYGYTF. The CDR3 region has the DNA TGTGCCAGCAGCTCGGACATCCAATCCTATGGCTACACCTTC.

With regard to this clone: Other DNA sequences of this sample code for an identical CDR3. The CDR3 loop is CASSPPGGYGYTF. CDR3 coding DNA: TGTGCCAGCAGTCCCCCAGGGGGCTATGGCTACACCTTC. The rearrangement joins TRBV28 to TRBJ1-2; 7 bases map to TRBD1. The CDR3 consists of 13 residues. V gave up 5 bases and J gave up 4 bases; unmatched junction bases: 4. Germline loops: CDR1 MDHEN, CDR2 SYDVKM.

This clone was detected a few times. The chain is built from TRBV13 and TRBJ1-2; possible D gene TRBD1, 6 bases. Germline V CDR1 and CDR2: PRHDT, FYEKMQ (reference sequence). V dropped 0 bases and J dropped 7 bases, with 12 bases sitting between them. The CDR3 has 14 residues. In DNA form, the CDR3 reads TGTGCCAGCAGCTTAGGCACAGGGAATGGTGGCTACACCTTC. Residues: CASSLGTGNGGYTF. Full variable domain (rest looked up from reference TRBV13 and TRBJ1-2): AAGVIQSPRHLIKEKRETATLKCYPIPRHDTVYWYQQGPGQDPQFLISFYEKMQSDKGSIPDRFSAQQFSDYHSELNMSSLELGDSALYFCASSLGTGNGGYTFGSGTRLTVV.